This T cell receptor beta chain was observed in a study of neurological immune-mediated disorders. V dropped 8 bases and J dropped 4 bases, with 17 bases sitting between them. In germline, CDR1 is MNHEY, CDR2 SVGAGI. The length of the CDR3 is 14 residues. Each CDR3 protein is one row after TCRdb ran MiXCR on the 5' RACE reads. The sample yields tens of thousands of distinct CDR3 sequences, 5% to 6% seen once. Described time point: longitudinal time-point 2. The sequencing input was PBMCs. The TCR originated in a woman aged 60 to 75 with multiple sclerosis. V and J are TRBV6-5 and TRBJ1-1, with D uncertain. The CDR3 reads CASAIGRSSTEAFF. CDR3 coding DNA: TGTGCCAGCGCGATTGGGCGGAGTTCCACTGAAGCTTTCTTT.